This is a list of T cell receptor beta chains from one sample in a study of T-cell memory formation after mild COVID-19. TCRdb called the 5' RACE reads again in MiXCR, with one record for every CDR3 protein. The sample consists of roughly 150,000 distinct CDR3 sequences, about 14% of them appearing once. The material sequenced was PBMCs or a T cell subset sorted from them (not recorded which). The receptors here all came from an adult woman who had mild COVID-19 (a few samples of this study predate the infection). Cell type and time point are not known. Both conserved end residues are part of each CDR3. D genes are given only for firm matches. Expanded clones are given a class, and other clones once, few, many or no size at all.

clone_size | j_call | v_call | d_call | cdr3_nt | cdr3_aa
- | TRBJ2-5 | TRBV12-3/TRBV12-4 | TRBD2 | TGTGCCAGCAGTTTGACACTAGCGGGGGTCCACCAGTACTTC | CASSLTLAGVHQYF
many | TRBJ1-2 | TRBV7-9 | - | TGTGCCAGCAGCTTTCCGGACACTCGGTCCTATGGCTACACCTTC | CASSFPDTRSYGYTF
- | TRBJ1-1 | TRBV29-1 | - | TGCAGCGTTACCTTTACCGGGGCGAACACTGAAGCTTTCTTT | CSVTFTGANTEAFF
- | TRBJ2-5 | TRBV5-1 | TRBD2 | TGCGCCAGCAGCTTGGAGAGCGGGGAAGAGACCCAGTACTTC | CASSLESGEETQYF
many | TRBJ2-7 | TRBV6-6 | TRBD1 | TGTGCCAGCCGAGACAGGGGGGGTGGGTACGAGCAGTACTTC | CASRDRGGGYEQYF
- | TRBJ1-1 | TRBV7-8 | - | TGTGCCAGCAGCTCCCTTGGCCGGCGGGGGACTGAAGCTTTCTTT | CASSSLGRRGTEAFF
- | TRBJ2-5 | TRBV3-1 | - | TGTGCCAGCAGCCAAGACGGTACGGGGGCCTCTCAAGAGACCCAGTACTTC | CASSQDGTGASQETQYF
few | TRBJ2-7 | TRBV9 | - | TGTGCCAGCAGCGTTGACATTAACTACGAGCAGTACTTC | CASSVDINYEQYF
few | TRBJ2-1 | TRBV6-6 | TRBD2 | TGTGCCAGCAGTTACCTAGGCTCGGCTAGCGGGAACAATGAGCAGTTCTTC | CASSYLGSASGNNEQFF
few | TRBJ2-3 | TRBV19 | TRBD1 | TGTGCCAGTAGTTCCGGGACAGGGGATATAGATACGCAGTATTTT | CASSSGTGDIDTQYF
- | TRBJ2-3 | TRBV4-1 | - | TGCGCCAGCAGCCAGCCGGGGGAAGGCACAGATACGCAGTATTTT | CASSQPGEGTDTQYF
few | TRBJ2-7 | TRBV2 | - | TGTGCCAGCAGTGAAGGCAGAACCTACGAGCAGTACTTC | CASSEGRTYEQYF
- | TRBJ2-7 | TRBV6-5 | - | TGTGCCAGCGGATCGGGGAGAGGCTACGAGCAGTACTTC | CASGSGRGYEQYF
few | TRBJ1-4 | TRBV6-2/TRBV6-3 | - | TGTGCCAGCAGGGACCCAGGCGCCGAAAAACTGTTTTTT | CASRDPGAEKLFF
few | TRBJ2-1 | TRBV7-9 | - | TGTGCCAGCAGCTTAAGGGACTCCTGGGGGGATGAGCAGTTCTTC | CASSLRDSWGDEQFF
- | TRBJ1-1 | TRBV7-8 | - | TGTGCCAGCAGCTTCCAGCTCATGAACACTGAAGCTTTCTTT | CASSFQLMNTEAFF
- | TRBJ2-3 | TRBV7-6 | TRBD1 | TGTGCCAGCAGCCCGCTGACAGGGCATCAAGTTATAGATACGCAGTATTTT | CASSPLTGHQVIDTQYF
few | TRBJ1-1 | TRBV2 | TRBD1 | TGTGCCAGCACCAGGACAGGGAACACTGAAGCTTTCTTT | CASTRTGNTEAFF
few | TRBJ2-5 | TRBV15 | TRBD2 | TGTGCCACCAGCATCGGGGGGGCGGGGAATCGAGGTTCGCACTTC | CATSIGGAGNRGSHF
- | TRBJ1-2 | TRBV6-5 | - | TGTGCCAGCAGTTACTCCACGGACAGCTATGGCTACACCTTC | CASSYSTDSYGYTF
- | TRBJ2-1 | TRBV7-2 | TRBD2 | TGTGCCAGCAGCTTAACCGGGACTAGCGGGTACAATGAGCAGTTCTTC | CASSLTGTSGYNEQFF
many | TRBJ2-7 | TRBV4-3 | TRBD2 | TGCGCCAGCAGCCAAGATCCTAGCGGAGGGCCCTACGAGCAGTACTTC | CASSQDPSGGPYEQYF
- | TRBJ2-2 | TRBV19 | - | TGTGCCAGTAGTCGACTTGGACAGCCGAACACCGGGGAGCTGTTTTTT | CASSRLGQPNTGELFF
few | TRBJ2-3 | TRBV18 | - | TGTGCCAGCTCACAAGTCCTGGCCGGAGATACGCAGTATTTT | CASSQVLAGDTQYF
- | TRBJ2-7 | TRBV2 | TRBD2 | TGTGCCAGCCGCAGACTAGCGACCAACTACGAGCAGTACTTC | CASRRLATNYEQYF
many | TRBJ2-7 | TRBV14 | - | TGTGCCAGCAGCCAGAGCTCCTACGAGCAGTACTTC | CASSQSSYEQYF
few | TRBJ2-7 | TRBV12-3/TRBV12-4 | - | TGTGCCAGCAGTTTGGATGGCAGGCGCTACGAGCAGTACTTC | CASSLDGRRYEQYF
- | TRBJ2-1 | TRBV5-4 | - | TGTGCCAGCAGCTATGAACTAGTCGCCCCAGTCGCCCCCAATGAGCAGTTCTTC | CASSYELVAPVAPNEQFF
few | TRBJ2-5 | TRBV3-1 | TRBD2 | TGTGCCAGCAGCCACATGGTAGCGGGGTCCGGCCACACAAGAGAGACCCAGTACTTC | CASSHMVAGSGHTRETQYF
- | TRBJ2-7 | TRBV19 | - | TGTGCCAGTAGGGCAGGGAGAGGCGAGCAGTACTTC | CASRAGRGEQYF
- | TRBJ2-1 | TRBV7-9 | TRBD2 | TGTGCCAGCAGTCCTACTAGCGGGAGCTCCTACAATGAGCAGTTCTTC | CASSPTSGSSYNEQFF
few | TRBJ2-3 | TRBV5-1 | - | TGCGCCAGCAGCTTATCCATGACGGCAGATACGCAGTATTTT | CASSLSMTADTQYF
- | TRBJ2-7 | TRBV4-2 | TRBD2 | TGTGCCAGCAGCCAAGGGCCCCTAGCGGCTAATGTATATTACGAGCAGTACTTC | CASSQGPLAANVYYEQYF
- | TRBJ2-3 | TRBV5-1 | TRBD2 | TGCGCCAGCAGCTTGTGGTCTAGCGGGGGCACAGATACGCAGTATTTT | CASSLWSSGGTDTQYF
- | TRBJ1-2 | TRBV29-1 | - | TGCAGCGTTGAAGGTTTAGGGACCGCTTCTAACTATGGCTACACCTTC | CSVEGLGTASNYGYTF
- | TRBJ2-3 | TRBV7-6 | - | TGTGCCAGCAGCTTATCCAGGGCCGATACGCAGTATTTT | CASSLSRADTQYF
- | TRBJ2-7 | TRBV20-1 | TRBD2 | TGCAGTGCTAGAGGCGGACTAGCGGGAGACGAGCAGTACTTC | CSARGGLAGDEQYF
few | TRBJ2-1 | TRBV5-1 | TRBD1 | TGCGCCAGCAGGACAGGGTACAGGGACAATGAGCAGTTCTTC | CASRTGYRDNEQFF
- | TRBJ2-7 | TRBV12-3/TRBV12-4 | TRBD2 | TGTGCCAGCAGTTTTCAGAGCGGGAGGGCCGGGGAGCAGTACTTC | CASSFQSGRAGEQYF
few | TRBJ2-4 | TRBV7-8 | TRBD2 | TGTGCCAGCAGCCCGGGACTAGCGGCAGCCAAAAACATTCAGTACTTC | CASSPGLAAAKNIQYF
few | TRBJ1-3 | TRBV5-1 | - | TGCGCCAGCACCCTTGGGGCCGTTCAAGCTGGAAACACCATATATTTT | CASTLGAVQAGNTIYF
few | TRBJ2-7 | TRBV12-3/TRBV12-4 | TRBD1 | TGTGCCAGCAGAGCGAATGGACAGGGGGGCTACGAGCAGTACTTC | CASRANGQGGYEQYF
- | TRBJ2-4 | TRBV7-9 | - | TGTGCCAGCAGCAAGGGACAAGACCTAGCCAAAAACATTCAGTACTTC | CASSKGQDLAKNIQYF
- | TRBJ2-1 | TRBV20-1 | - | TGCAGTGCTAGAGTTAAGGATAATGAGCAGTTCTTC | CSARVKDNEQFF
few | TRBJ1-2 | TRBV6-6 | TRBD1 | TGTGCCAGTTCGGGAGGGACAGGCGGTGTCGATGGCTACACCTTC | CASSGGTGGVDGYTF
few | TRBJ1-6 | TRBV12-3/TRBV12-4 | - | TGTGCCAGCAGTTTAGACAGGAGGCTGGATTCACCCCTCCACTTT | CASSLDRRLDSPLHF
- | TRBJ1-5 | TRBV19 | - | TGTGCCAGCACCGACAGGCAAAATCAGCCCCAGCATTTT | CASTDRQNQPQHF
- | TRBJ2-7 | TRBV29-1 | - | TGCAGCGTTGATATGGGGGGCCACGAGCAGTACTTC | CSVDMGGHEQYF
few | TRBJ2-1 | TRBV7-3 | - | TGTGCCAGCAGCGAAGCAGGTTTACCCCCGAATGAGCAGTTCTTC | CASSEAGLPPNEQFF
- | TRBJ2-2 | TRBV20-1 | TRBD1 | TGCAGTGCTAGGTGGACAGGGCCCACCGGGGAGCTGTTTTTT | CSARWTGPTGELFF
few | TRBJ2-3 | TRBV24-1 | - | TGTGCCACCAGGCAGGCCCCCGCGGATACGCAGTATTTT | CATRQAPADTQYF
- | TRBJ2-2 | TRBV13 | - | TGTGCCAGCTCCCTCTTCGCCGGGGAGCTGTTTTTT | CASSLFAGELFF
- | TRBJ2-7 | TRBV29-1 | - | TGCAGCGCCGAAATCGGGACGGTGAGCTCCTACGAGCAGTACTTC | CSAEIGTVSSYEQYF
- | TRBJ2-2 | TRBV6-5 | TRBD1 | TGTGCCAGCAGTAGGGACAGGGGGAACACCGGGGAGCTGTTTTTT | CASSRDRGNTGELFF
- | TRBJ2-7 | TRBV27 | - | TGTGCCAGCAGTTTAGTGGGACGACAGGTCTACGAGCAGTACTTC | CASSLVGRQVYEQYF
- | TRBJ1-6 | TRBV3-1 | TRBD1 | TGTGCCAGCAGCCAGAGGACAGGGTCCTATAATTCACCCCTCCACTTT | CASSQRTGSYNSPLHF
few | TRBJ2-5 | TRBV10-2 | - | TGCGCCAGCAGTGTCCTCGATCCGCAAGAGACCCAGTACTTC | CASSVLDPQETQYF
many | TRBJ1-1 | TRBV7-6 | - | TGTGCCAGCAGCTTGGCAGGGTTGAGCACTGAAGCTTTCTTT | CASSLAGLSTEAFF
few | TRBJ2-7 | TRBV5-4 | TRBD2 | TGTGCCAGCAGTGGGGGCGGTAGCGGGAGCTACGAGCAGTACTTC | CASSGGGSGSYEQYF
few | TRBJ2-1 | TRBV24-1 | TRBD1 | TGTGCCACCAGTGACCACAGGGGGTGGGAAAGAAATGAGCAGTTCTTC | CATSDHRGWERNEQFF